One and the same sample provided the 18 T cell receptor beta chains below, sequenced in a study of neoadjuvant nivolumab and ipilimumab in lung cancer. The method was immunoSEQ multiplex PCR; TCRdb's version includes in-frame clones alone and lacks a portion of them. The sample includes 40,000 to 60,000 clones, more than 85% of them seen just once. Sequencing used blood, obtained before neoadjuvant nivolumab, alone or with ipilimumab. The receptors shown here come from an adult with non-small cell lung cancer. Some clones in this sample may be carry-over from other donors' samples.

V usage is TRBV4-2 and J usage is TRBJ2-5, with 10 bases aligning to TRBD2. The germline V gene encodes CDR1 LGHNA and CDR2 YNFKEQ. The CDR3 length is 16 residues. Trimming cost V 1 base and J 2 bases; bases outside gene matches: 4. The CDR3: CASSQGGTSVQETQYF. The DNA for the CDR3 is TGTGCCAGCAGCCAAGGGGGGACTAGCGTACAAGAGACCCAGTACTTC.

This clone was seen a few times. This chain joins TRBV10-3 and TRBJ1-2; perhaps TRBD1 as D (5 bases). V was pared by 3 bases and J by 1 base, with 15 bases between. The CDR3 totals 16 residues. Germline V lookup: CDR1 ENHRY, CDR2 SYGVKD. CDR3 nucleotide sequence: TGTGCCATCAGTGATCCTGGACGGGGGAATAACTATGGCTACACCTTC. Its translation is CAISDPGRGNNYGYTF.

CDR3 loop: CATSGTSGTGGQFF. CDR3 nucleotide sequence: TGTGCCACTTCCGGGACTAGCGGGACGGGGGGGCAGTTCTTC. The chain combines TRBV6-1 with TRBJ2-1, with 13 positions matching TRBD2. Germline lookup yields CDR1 MNHNS and CDR2 SASEGT. The CDR3 totals 14 residues. The junction had 12 bases not matched to a gene; V was cut back by 10 bases and J by 12 bases.

The chain uses TRBV5-4 and TRBJ2-5, with 8 bases that match TRBD1. This CDR3 region has 13 residues. The germline V gene encodes CDR1 SGHNT and CDR2 YYREEE (reference sequence). With 7 bases clipped from V and 5 bases from J, the junction kept 7 bases outside the gene matches. CDR3 DNA: TGTGCCAGCCACCGGGGACAGGAGGAGACCCAGTACTTC. Translated: CASHRGQEETQYF.

The V gene is TRBV19, the J gene TRBJ2-1, with TRBD2 identical over 10 bases. CDR3 length: 15 residues. The junction had 4 bases not matched to a gene; V was cut back by 4 bases and J by 4 bases. Germline CDR1 and CDR2: LNHDA and SQIVND (reference sequence). The CDR3 loop reads CASSTRTSGYNEQFF. In DNA, the CDR3 is TGTGCCAGTAGTACTCGGACTAGCGGTTACAATGAGCAGTTCTTC. Combining the CDR3 with reference TRBV19 and TRBJ2-1 gives the whole variable domain DGGITQSPKYLFRKEGQNVTLSCEQNLNHDAMYWYRQDPGQGLRLIYYSQIVNDFQKGDIAEGYSVSREKKESFPLTVTSAQKNPTAFYLCASSTRTSGYNEQFFGPGTRLTVL.

The CDR3 is CASSFWDRMNTEAFF. For the CDR3, the DNA is TGTGCCAGCAGCTTTTGGGACAGGATGAACACTGAAGCTTTCTTT. This chain joins TRBV5-4 and TRBJ1-1, with 8 positions matching TRBD1. The germline V gene encodes CDR1 SGHNT and CDR2 YYREEE (reference sequence). The CDR3 spans 15 residues. V lost 2 bases and J lost 0; bases outside the gene matches: 3.

This chain links TRBV5-1 with TRBJ2-5; D may be TRBD1 (6 bases). Trimming removed 5 bases at V and 4 bases at J, with 12 bases between. Germline values: CDR1 SGHRS, CDR2 YFSETQ. The CDR3 spans 13 residues. The CDR3 sequence is CASSNQGLETQYF. The CDR3 DNA follows: TGCGCCAGCAGTAATCAGGGGTTAGAGACCCAGTACTTC. The full variable domain, completed using reference TRBV5-1 and TRBJ2-5, is KAGVTQTPRYLIKTRGQQVTLSCSPISGHRSVSWYQQTPGQGLQFLFEYFSETQRNKGNFPGRFSGRQFSNSRSEMNVSTLELGDSALYLCASSNQGLETQYFGPGTRLLVL.

The gene calls are TRBV2 and TRBJ1-5; perhaps TRBD1 as D (6 bases). Per the germline V gene, CDR1 is SNHLY and CDR2 is FYNNEI. This CDR3 has 14 amino acids. Trimming shortened V by 4 bases and J by 3 bases, and 10 bases separated the two germline ends. The CDR3 sequence: CASSGGLDNQPQHF. As DNA, the CDR3 is TGTGCCAGCAGTGGGGGGCTGGACAATCAGCCCCAGCATTTT.

The genes are TRBV20-1 and TRBJ1-1; D gene uncertain. Germline CDR1 is DFQATT and CDR2 is SNEGSKA (reference sequence). Trimming took 0 bases from V and 7 from J, leaving 6 bases between them. The CDR3 sequence is 11 residues long. CDR3 sequence: CSARDGFEAFF. CDR3 DNA: TGCAGTGCTAGAGATGGGTTTGAAGCTTTCTTT.

This clone came up a few times. V is TRBV6-5 and J is TRBJ1-2, with D tentatively TRBD1 (6 bases). With 4 bases removed from V and 2 bases from J, the gap between germline ends came to 8 bases. Germline CDR1 MNHEY, CDR2 SVGAGI. This CDR3 spans 13 amino acids. As DNA, the CDR3 is TGTGCCAGCAGTTTTACAGGGAACTATGGCTACACCTTC. It codes for CASSFTGNYGYTF.

The CDR3 spells CASSLRDRDTGELFF. The DNA of the CDR3 is TGTGCCAGCAGTTTAAGGGACAGGGACACCGGGGAGCTGTTTTTT. The chain couples TRBV27 to TRBJ2-2; the match to TRBD1 covers 9 bases. V lost 2 bases, J lost 3 bases, and 1 base stayed unmatched. Per the germline V gene, CDR1 is MNHEY and CDR2 is SMNVEV (reference sequence). CDR3 length: 15 amino acids.

The CDR3 loop is CASSQDGGTDTQYF. The CDR3 DNA is TGCGCCAGCAGCCAAGATGGGGGCACAGATACGCAGTATTTT. V gene TRBV4-3 combines with J gene TRBJ2-3; D gene unclear. The CDR3 extends over 14 amino acids. V lost 0 bases to trimming and J lost 1 base, with 5 bases between them. Germline assignment: CDR1 LGHNA and CDR2 YSLEER.

The V and J genes are TRBV29-1 and TRBJ1-1; D unresolved. Germline assignment: CDR1 SQVTM and CDR2 ANQGSEA. The CDR3 totals 12 residues. The germline V and J ends were trimmed by 6 bases and 2 bases, with 10 bases remaining between them. The CDR3 region has the DNA TGCAGCGTCCAACAGTCTAACACTGAAGCTTTCTTT. Translation: CSVQQSNTEAFF.

The genes are TRBV7-2 and TRBJ1-2; D not certain. V was pared by 4 bases and J by 0 bases, with 12 bases between. Germline V lookup: CDR1 SGHTA, CDR2 FQGNSA. The CDR3 is 15 amino acids. The CDR3 loop is CASSSYSEANYGYTF. The CDR3 nucleotides read TGTGCCAGCAGCTCCTACAGTGAAGCTAACTATGGCTACACCTTC.

The chain links TRBV6-5 to TRBJ2-7; 8 nucleotides align to TRBD1. CDR1 and CDR2 from the germline V gene are MNHEY and SVGAGI. V was clipped by 10 bases and J by 2 bases; unmatched bases: 7. The CDR3 has 13 amino acids. CDR3 sequence reads: CATGQGAAYEQYF. The CDR3 DNA reads as TGTGCCACCGGGCAGGGGGCAGCCTACGAGCAGTACTTC.

The J gene is TRBJ2-7, the V gene TRBV6-4; 9 nucleotides line up with TRBD2. The CDR3 contains 17 residues. Germline V CDR1 and CDR2: MRHNA, SNTAGT. Trimming took 5 bases from V and 2 from J; bases not matched to a gene: 13. The CDR3 bases are TGTGCCAGCAGTACTCCCCGCACTAGCGGGCCGACCTACGAGCAGTACTTC. This gives the protein CASSTPRTSGPTYEQYF.

The chain employs TRBV20-1 and TRBJ2-1; 7 nucleotides line up with TRBD2. Germline values: CDR1 DFQATT, CDR2 SNEGSKA (reference sequence). V lost 6 bases and J lost 8; bases outside the gene matches: 4. The CDR3 spans 11 residues. Here the CDR3 reads CSARGVDEQFF. The CDR3 DNA follows: TGCAGTGCCCGGGGGGTGGATGAGCAGTTCTTC.

V usage is TRBV7-8 and J usage is TRBJ2-5; D could derive from TRBD1 or TRBD2 (5 bases each). V shed 6 bases and J shed 3 bases, with 11 bases lying between them. This CDR3 contains 13 residues. CDR1 and CDR2 from the germline V gene are SGHVS and FQNEAQ. The CDR3 protein is CASRPRDEETQYF. CDR3 DNA: TGTGCCAGCAGGCCCCGGGACGAAGAGACCCAGTACTTC.